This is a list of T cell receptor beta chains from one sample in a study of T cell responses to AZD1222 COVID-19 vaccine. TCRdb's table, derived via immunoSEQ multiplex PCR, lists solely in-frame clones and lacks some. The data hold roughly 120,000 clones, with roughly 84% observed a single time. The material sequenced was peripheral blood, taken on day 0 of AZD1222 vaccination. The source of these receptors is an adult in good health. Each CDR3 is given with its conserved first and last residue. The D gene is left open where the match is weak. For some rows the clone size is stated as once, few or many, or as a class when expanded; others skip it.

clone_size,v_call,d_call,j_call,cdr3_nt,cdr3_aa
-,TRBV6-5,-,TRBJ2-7,TGTGCCAGCAGCTACAGGGCGGAATACGAGCAGTACTTC,CASSYRAEYEQYF
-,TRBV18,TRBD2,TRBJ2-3,TGTGCCAGCTCACCAAGAAGTAGCGGGGGGGCTTTCACAGATACGCAGTATTTT,CASSPRSSGGAFTDTQYF
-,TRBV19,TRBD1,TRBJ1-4,TGTGCCAGTAGCCTCGACAGGGTAACTGAAAAACTGTTTTTT,CASSLDRVTEKLFF
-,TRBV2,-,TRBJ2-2,TGTGCCAGCAGGACTCCGTTGCCGGGGACCGGGGAGCTGTTTTTT,CASRTPLPGTGELFF
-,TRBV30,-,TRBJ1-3,TGTGCCTGGAGTCCAAACTCTGGAAACACCATATATTTT,CAWSPNSGNTIYF
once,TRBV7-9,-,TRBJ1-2,TGTGCCAGCATCCCTTCACAGGGAATGGGCTATGGCTACACCTTC,CASIPSQGMGYGYTF
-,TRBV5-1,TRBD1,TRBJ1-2,TGCGCCAGCAGCTGGCCGTGGGACAGTAAGTATGGCTACACCTTC,CASSWPWDSKYGYTF
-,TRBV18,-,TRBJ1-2,TGTGCCAGCTCCCTAGACAGGAACTATGGCTACACCTTC,CASSLDRNYGYTF
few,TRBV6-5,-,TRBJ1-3,TGTGCCAGCAGTTACTCGACCATGGGGGGAAACACCATATATTTT,CASSYSTMGGNTIYF
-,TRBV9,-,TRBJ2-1,TGTGCCAGCAGCGTCAGACTAGTAATTAATTCCTGGGATGAGCAGTTCTTC,CASSVRLVINSWDEQFF
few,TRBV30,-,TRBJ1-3,TGTGCCTGGAGAACAGGAAACACCATATATTTT,CAWRTGNTIYF
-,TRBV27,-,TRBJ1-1,TGTGCCAGCAGCCCACCCGGGATGAACACTGAAGCTTTCTTT,CASSPPGMNTEAFF
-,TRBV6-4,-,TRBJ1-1,TGTGCCAGCAGTGACTCGATTGGGACAGAAGCTTTCTTT,CASSDSIGTEAFF
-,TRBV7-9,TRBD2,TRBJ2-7,TGTGCCAGCAGCCCTCCCGGGACTAGCGGGGGCCTCTACGAGCAGTACTTC,CASSPPGTSGGLYEQYF
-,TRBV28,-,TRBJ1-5,TGTGCCAGCGGGACGTCAATTTCGTGGAGAACTGGGGGCTATAGCAATCAGCCCCAGCATTTT,CASGTSISWRTGGYSNQPQHF
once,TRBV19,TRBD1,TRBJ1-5,TGTGCCAGTAACCCGGGACAGGTGGGGCTGGCAAATCAGCCCCAGCATTTT,CASNPGQVGLANQPQHF
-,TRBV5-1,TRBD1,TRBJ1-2,TGCGCCAGCACCTCCCTTGGGGACAGGGGTGGCTACACCTTC,CASTSLGDRGGYTF
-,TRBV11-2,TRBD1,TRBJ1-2,TGTGCCAGCAGCTTGTGGGCCGGGACAGGGGAAGGCTACACCTTC,CASSLWAGTGEGYTF
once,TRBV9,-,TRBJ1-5,TGTGCCAGCAGCGCAAGCGGGACACCATATAGCAATCAGCCCCAGCATTTT,CASSASGTPYSNQPQHF
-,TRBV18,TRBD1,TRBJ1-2,TGTGCCAGCTCACCCTCAATAGGGACAGGGAGGCGCTACACCTTC,CASSPSIGTGRRYTF
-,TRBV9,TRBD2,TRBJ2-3,TGTGCCAGCAGCGTAGACCCAGTCGGGACTAGCGGGGGGGCACCAGATACGCAGTATTTT,CASSVDPVGTSGGAPDTQYF
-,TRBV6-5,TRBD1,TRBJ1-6,TGTGCCAGCAGTAGGGGACAGTGGGATTCACCCCTCCACTTT,CASSRGQWDSPLHF
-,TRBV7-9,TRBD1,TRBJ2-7,TGTGCCAGCAGCTTTGAGGGGGCAATCTACGAGCAGTACTTC,CASSFEGAIYEQYF
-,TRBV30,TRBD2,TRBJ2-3,TGTGCCTGGAGTAAACTAGCGGATACGCAGTATTTT,CAWSKLADTQYF
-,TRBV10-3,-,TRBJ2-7,TGTGCCATCAGTGAACAGGGTTACGAGCAGTACTTC,CAISEQGYEQYF
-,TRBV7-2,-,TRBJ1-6,TGTGCCAGCAGCTTAGCGCAGGGTGGCGTTAATTCACCCCTCCACTTT,CASSLAQGGVNSPLHF
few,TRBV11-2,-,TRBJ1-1,TGTGCCAGCAGCTTAGAGGGCCATATCACTGAAGCTTTCTTT,CASSLEGHITEAFF
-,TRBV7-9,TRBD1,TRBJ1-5,TGTGCCAGCAGCTTAGGCAGGGACAGGGGTAATCAGCCCCAGCATTTT,CASSLGRDRGNQPQHF
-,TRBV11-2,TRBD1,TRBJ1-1,TGTGCCAGCAGCTTTAGCCAGACAGGGGGTACTGAAGCTTTCTTT,CASSFSQTGGTEAFF
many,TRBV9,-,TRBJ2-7,TGTGCCAGCAACCCCGGGGGACGAGCATACGAGCAGTACTTC,CASNPGGRAYEQYF
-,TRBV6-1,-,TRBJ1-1,TGTGCCAGCAGTGAAAGGGCGCGGGGGTCCGGTGCTTTCTTT,CASSERARGSGAFF
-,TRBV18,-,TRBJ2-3,TGTGCCAGCTCACCACGGCAGACAGATACGCAGTATTTT,CASSPRQTDTQYF
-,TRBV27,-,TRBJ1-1,TGTGCCAGCAGTTTAAATGGGGGAGGTACTGAAGCTTTCTTT,CASSLNGGGTEAFF
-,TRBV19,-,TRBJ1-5,TGTGCCAGTAGTATAGTCTCTCAGCCCCAGCATTTT,CASSIVSQPQHF
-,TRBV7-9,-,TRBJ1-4,TGTGCCAGCAGCCCTCAGGGGAGGGAAAAACTGTTTTTT,CASSPQGREKLFF
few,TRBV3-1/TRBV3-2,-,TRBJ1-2,TGTGCCAGCAGCCAAGTGACGGCGAACTATGGCTACACCTTC,CASSQVTANYGYTF
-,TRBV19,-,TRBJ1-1,TGTGCCAGTAGTCAGGGCAGGTTAAGGGACACTGAAGCTTTCTTT,CASSQGRLRDTEAFF
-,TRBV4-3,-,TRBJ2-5,TGCGCCTCCCGCCCGGGGCCGGCGGAGACCCAGTACTTC,CASRPGPAETQYF
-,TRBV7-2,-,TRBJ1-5,TGTGCCAGCAGCTTAAGAGGTCAGCCCCAGCATTTT,CASSLRGQPQHF
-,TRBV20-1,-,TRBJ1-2,TGCAGTGCTCTACAGGGATGGGGCTACACCTTC,CSALQGWGYTF
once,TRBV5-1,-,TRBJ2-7,TGCGCCAGCAGCTTGGAAGCAGGGGCGGTCCACGAGCAGTACTTC,CASSLEAGAVHEQYF
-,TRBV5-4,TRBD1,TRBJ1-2,TGTGCCAGCAGCACAGGGGGGTTTCGCTATGGCTACACCTTC,CASSTGGFRYGYTF
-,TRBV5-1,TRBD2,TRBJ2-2,TGCGCCAGCAGCTCGACTAGCGGGGGGAACACCGGGGAGCTGTTTTTT,CASSSTSGGNTGELFF
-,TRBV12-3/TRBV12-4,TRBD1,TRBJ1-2,TGTGCCAGCATCGGGACAGGAGTTGGCTACACCTTC,CASIGTGVGYTF
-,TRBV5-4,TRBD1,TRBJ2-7,TGTGCCAGCAGCCCGAAACCACAGGGGAAGTCCTACGAGCAGTACTTC,CASSPKPQGKSYEQYF
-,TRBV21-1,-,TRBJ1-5,TGTGCCAGCAGCAAATACACATATTGGGACAGGGGAATGATGCAGCCCCAGCATTTT,CASSKYTYWDRGMMQPQHF
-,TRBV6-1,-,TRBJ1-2,TGTGCCAGCAGTGAATGGGGGGGGAGGTATGGCTACACCTTC,CASSEWGGRYGYTF
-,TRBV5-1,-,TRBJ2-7,TGCGCCAGCAGCTGGGATTGGGGGAACTACGAGCAGTACTTC,CASSWDWGNYEQYF
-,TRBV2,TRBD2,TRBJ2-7,TGTGCCAGCAGGAGGGGACTAGCGGGAGCCTACGAGCAGTACTTC,CASRRGLAGAYEQYF
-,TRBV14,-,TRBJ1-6,TGTGCCAGCAGCCAAGTCGGTCAAATCGTTAATTCACCCCTCCACTTT,CASSQVGQIVNSPLHF
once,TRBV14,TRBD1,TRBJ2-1,TGTGCCAGCAGCCAAAGGGGGCAAAGGTACAATGAGCAGTTCTTC,CASSQRGQRYNEQFF
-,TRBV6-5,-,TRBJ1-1,TGTGCCAGCAGTTACTCGATCAACAGACCGAACACTGAAGCTTTCTTT,CASSYSINRPNTEAFF